Shown below are 3 T cell receptor beta chains from a single sample sequenced in a study of graft-versus-host responses after intestinal transplantation. Sequencing used immunoSEQ multiplex PCR; TCRdb keeps in-frame clones, though not all of them. The sample records tens of thousands of clones, 80% to 90% being singletons. Their target antigens are unknown. Sequenced material: unstimulated CD8+ T cells sorted from spleen or lymph node cells, taken before intestinal transplant. These receptors all come from a human donor who received an intestinal transplant.

The rearrangement joins TRBV28 to TRBJ2-1, with 8 bases lining up with TRBD2. V gave up 10 bases and J gave up 5 bases; unmatched junction bases: 10. The CDR3 totals 14 residues. Germline V gene data show CDR1 as MDHEN and CDR2 as SYDVKM. For the CDR3, the DNA is TGTGCCACCCTTAAAAGCGGGAGTGACAATGAGCAGTTCTTC. Its translation: CATLKSGSDNEQFF.

CDR3 sequence reads: CASRSRMLAGTGETQYF. CDR3 bases: TGTGCCAGCAGATCTAGGATGCTAGCGGGGACCGGGGAGACCCAGTACTTC. This chain joins TRBV11-2 and TRBJ2-5; 9 bases agree with TRBD2. The germline V gene encodes CDR1 SGHAT and CDR2 FQNNGV. The CDR3 sequence is 17 residues long. J gave up 5 bases and V 6 bases, and 16 bases lay outside the gene matches.

The genes are TRBV29-1 and TRBJ1-5; 10 positions agree with TRBD1. The CDR3 runs to 17 residues. Germline V CDR1 and CDR2: SQVTM, ANQGSEA. Trimming removed 4 bases from V and 0 bases from J; junction bases left unmatched: 9. CDR3 region: CSVVRDRGPYSNQPQHF. As DNA, the CDR3 is TGCAGCGTTGTCAGAGACAGGGGGCCCTATAGCAATCAGCCCCAGCATTTT.